This record looks at one TCR beta chain sequence and its context. This sample is part of a study of blood T cells in healthy people across ages. Combining a sample-barcoded 5' primer with a J-beta primer mix, a second PCR ran for roughly 6 to 11 cycles. TCRdb reprocessed the 5' RACE reads with MiXCR, giving one entry per CDR3 protein. The sample holds 980,000 or so distinct CDR3 sequences; roughly 43% are singletons and the top ten take roughly 13%. Germline values: CDR1 SNHLY, CDR2 FYNNEI. Trimming cost V 7 bases and J 3 bases; bases outside gene matches: 8. The CDR3 runs to 14 residues. This TCR was recovered from a man aged 30-40 years in good health. The sequenced sample was blood. The V and J genes are TRBV2 and TRBJ2-7; 8 bases match TRBD1. CDR3 bases: TGTGCCAGCATTTCCGACAGGGGAGGCTACGAGCAGTACTTC. Its translation: CASISDRGGYEQYF.